One T cell receptor (beta chain) is described in this entry. Its target is unknown. Production of TCR beta cDNA used around 500 ng total RNA together with a constant-region primer. The TCR beta library was amplified through three nested multiplex PCR rounds in a modified ARM-PCR procedure. Rounds one and two of PCR, each of roughly 10 cycles, were primed with TRBV1-TRBV30 forward primers and a C-beta reverse primer. MiXCR, applied by TCRdb to the multiplex PCR reads, yields one record per CDR3 protein. The table has 100,000 or so distinct CDR3 sequences, almost 70% seen once. The V end was cut by 0 bases, the J end by 10 bases, with 23 bases between. This CDR3 is built from 16 residues. CDR1 is SGHRS and CDR2 is YFSETQ in the germline V gene. These data belong to a study of tumor-infiltrating lymphocytes in primary liver carcinoma. Study conclusions and caveats: Researchers found tumor-adjacent and tumor-blood pairs overlapped less than tumor region pairs. Only about 7-25% of top clones were detected in each of the five tumor regions. Significantly greater top-250-clone fractions characterized tumors relative to blood (p = 0.039).

The study co-extracted DNA and RNA from 20-30 mg of unsorted bulk tissue. Donors underwent surgery for histopathologically diagnosed primary liver carcinoma. The sequence was collected from a woman aged 60-75 years with primary liver carcinoma and hepatitis B virus infection. V usage is TRBV5-1 and J usage is TRBJ2-7; tentatively, D is TRBD2 (6 bases). Sequenced input: liver tumor tissue from sampling region 5. Subset reported: tumor region T5, tumor centre. The CDR3 protein is CASSLEWGGTSFNQYF. The CDR3 DNA follows: TGCGCCAGCAGCTTGGAATGGGGCGGGACCTCCTTCAATCAGTACTTC.